The 13 T cell receptor beta chains presented below share a single source sample, sequenced in a study of T-cell memory formation after mild COVID-19. Each CDR3 protein gets one entry after TCRdb re-called the 5' RACE reads with MiXCR. The sample carries around 370,000 distinct CDR3 sequences, around a fifth recorded once. The source material was PBMCs or a T cell subset sorted from them (not recorded which). All receptors derive from an adult woman who had mild COVID-19 (a few samples of this study predate the infection). Cell type and time point are not known.

The chain uses TRBV6-5 and TRBJ2-7; 9 nucleotides align to TRBD1. The CDR3 is 14 amino acids. V lost 3 bases, J lost 3 bases, and 3 bases stayed unmatched. The germline V gene has CDR1 MNHEY and CDR2 SVGAGI. As DNA, the CDR3 is TGTGCCAGCAGTTATGGACAGGGGCTCTACGAGCAGTACTTC. This sequence encodes CASSYGQGLYEQYF.

In its sample, this clonotype was seen many times. The rearrangement joins TRBV5-1 to TRBJ2-3; a possible D gene is TRBD1 (5 bases). The V gene lost 6 bases and the J gene lost 5 bases, with 16 bases spanning the gap. The CDR3 consists of 14 residues. Germline CDR1 reads SGHRS; CDR2 reads YFSETQ. The CDR3 sequence is CASKGWASEDTQYF. The CDR3 DNA follows: TGCGCCAGCAAGGGGTGGGCTAGTGAAGATACGCAGTATTTT.

V usage is TRBV19 and J usage is TRBJ1-1; D is possibly TRBD1 (6 bases). The CDR3 is made up of 13 amino acids. V dropped 7 bases and J dropped 6 bases, with 15 bases sitting between them. Germline V gene data show CDR1 as LNHDA and CDR2 as SQIVND (reference sequence). Written as DNA, the CDR3 is TGTGCCAGTAATCTTCGGGGACAACCTGAAGCTTTCTTT. Protein: CASNLRGQPEAFF.

This chain connects TRBV2 to TRBJ2-7; TRBD1 aligns across 8 bases. J lost 2 bases, V lost 7 bases, and 10 bases had no gene match. Germline V gives CDR1 SNHLY, CDR2 FYNNEI. The CDR3 runs to 15 residues. The CDR3 DNA is TGTGCCAGCACCGTAAGGACAGGGAAGCCCTACGAGCAGTACTTC. The encoded protein is CASTVRTGKPYEQYF.

This clonotype was seen only a few times. The CDR3 DNA reads as TGCGCCAGCAGCGCGGGACTAGCGGGCAACTCCTACAATGAGCAGTTCTTC. Translating it yields CASSAGLAGNSYNEQFF. This chain connects TRBV5-1 to TRBJ2-1, with 12 bases fitting TRBD2. The CDR3 has 17 residues. Germline-derived CDR1 and CDR2 are SGHRS and YFSETQ. J lost 0 bases, V lost 4 bases, and 5 bases had no gene match.

This clonotype was seen more than once but under ten times. J is TRBJ1-2 and V is TRBV5-1; TRBD1 matches at 8 bases. The CDR3 runs to 15 residues. Germline loops: CDR1 SGHRS, CDR2 YFSETQ. Trimming cost V 4 bases and J 3 bases; bases outside gene matches: 8. The CDR3 DNA follows: TGCGCCAGCAGCGTGTCCGGGACAGGTTACTATGGCTACACCTTC. The encoded protein is CASSVSGTGYYGYTF.

This clonotype was picked up a small number of times. The chain couples TRBV5-3 to TRBJ2-4; tentatively, D is TRBD1 or TRBD2 (5 bases each). TRBV5-3 is recorded as an ORF, its role being uncertain. The CDR3 contains 15 residues. Trimming pared 4 bases from V and 4 bases from J, leaving 15 bases between. Here the CDR3 DNA reads TGTGCCAGAAGCACTTTGGCCGGGGCGAAAAACATTCAGTACTTC. This translates into CARSTLAGAKNIQYF.

This clonotype showed up just a few times. This chain connects TRBV7-9 to TRBJ1-5; 11 nucleotides align to TRBD1. Unmatched junction bases numbered 9, after V lost 5 bases and J lost 6 bases. Germline V gene sequence: CDR1 SEHNR, CDR2 FQNEAQ (reference sequence). The CDR3 length is 16 residues. In DNA form, the CDR3 reads TGTGCCAGCAGCCCCCTTGGACAGGGGGCAGGTCAGCCCCAGCATTTT. Translation: CASSPLGQGAGQPQHF.

This clonotype was counted only a few times. This chain uses TRBV28 with TRBJ2-7; unclear D gene. V lost 7 bases and J lost 0, with 7 bases in between. Looked up from germline, CDR1 is MDHEN and CDR2 is SYDVKM. CDR3 length: 12 residues. The CDR3, as DNA: TGTGCCAGCACGACGTACTCCTACGAGCAGTACTTC. It yields the protein CASTTYSYEQYF.

This clonotype was picked up a small number of times. This rearrangement joins TRBV7-9 to TRBJ1-1, with unresolved D. Germline loops: CDR1 SEHNR, CDR2 FQNEAQ (reference sequence). This CDR3 region has 15 residues. V was trimmed by 0 bases and J by 1 base, leaving 9 bases between them. CDR3 nucleotides: TGTGCCAGCAGCTTAGCGGCGACGGGGAACACTGAAGCTTTCTTT. It translates to CASSLAATGNTEAFF.

V is TRBV9 and J is TRBJ2-3, with TRBD2 identical over 15 bases. Trimming removed 3 bases from V and 10 bases from J; junction bases left unmatched: 15. The CDR3 length is 18 residues. Germline CDR1 reads SGDLS; CDR2 reads YYNGEE. For the CDR3, the DNA is TGTGCCAGCAGCGATACCGGGACTAGCGGGGGGTCCCTGAGAGCGCAGTATTTT. Amino acid sequence: CASSDTGTSGGSLRAQYF.

This clonotype was seen a few times. The chain joins TRBV30 to TRBJ1-5; unclear D gene. Germline V CDR1 and CDR2: GTSNPN, SVGIG (reference sequence). CDR3 length: 13 amino acids. Trimming took off 2 bases at V and 1 base at J, with 6 bases between the two ends. The CDR3 loop is CAWSHASNQPQHF. The CDR3 DNA follows: TGTGCCTGGAGTCACGCCAGCAATCAGCCCCAGCATTTT.

The J gene is TRBJ1-2, the V gene TRBV12-3 or TRBV12-4; no definite D call. This CDR3 has 14 amino acids. Deletions cut 1 base from V and 3 bases from J, with 9 bases between. The CDR3: CASSLGRQYYGYTF. CDR3 DNA sequence: TGTGCCAGCAGTTTAGGCCGGCAATACTATGGCTACACCTTC.